This TCR beta chain was identified in a study of blood T cell repertoires in COVID-19. Study as a whole: Samples came from the United States, Italy and Spain, spanning acute and convalescent COVID-19. T cells, B-cell-depleted T cells, or PBMCs supplied cDNA or gDNA.

In the source study's methods: By means of reference gene primer amplification, nucleated cell counts were estimated. Generated by immunoSEQ multiplex PCR, the TCRdb table keeps only in-frame clones and is missing some. V and J calls and clone size are those listed in that table; D and trimming were worked out from the DNA. The sample shows under 300,000 clones, about 85% of them seen only once. The TCR originated in a young man who had recovered from COVID-19. Source material: peripheral blood.

The CDR3 DNA reads as TGTGCCAGCAGCTTGGGTTCCAGCGGGGGGGCCTTAGAGACCCAGTACTTC. Translating it yields CASSLGSSGGALETQYF. V gene TRBV5-4 combines with J gene TRBJ2-5; 10 positions match TRBD2. The CDR3 runs 17 residues. V shed 0 bases and J 4 bases; nucleotides not matched to a gene: 9. The germline gives CDR1 SGHNT, CDR2 YYREEE (reference sequence).